A single sample is the source of the 27 T cell receptor beta chains below, sequenced in a study of cytomegalovirus exposure and HLA in healthy donors. Libraries were prepared by immunoSEQ multiplex PCR; TCRdb keeps only in-frame clonotypes and omits some of them. The sample includes roughly 150,000 clones, about nine tenths of them seen just once. Sequencing was done on a sample of PBMCs. These receptors were taken from a woman under 30 in good health and CMV-seropositive.

CDR3 in amino acids: CSATTSTDTQYF. DNA for the CDR3: TGCAGCGCGACTACGTCCACAGATACGCAGTATTTT. V and J are TRBV29-1 and TRBJ2-3; weak D call: TRBD2 (5 bases). V lost 7 bases and J lost 2, with 10 bases in between. This CDR3 contains 12 residues. Germline-derived CDR1 and CDR2 are SQVTM and ANQGSEA.

This clone came up once. V usage is TRBV6-6 and J usage is TRBJ2-7, with 10 bases aligning to TRBD2. V lost 8 bases and J lost 5; bases outside the gene matches: 9. The CDR3 runs to 14 residues. Germline assignment: CDR1 MNHNY and CDR2 SVGAGI (reference sequence). CDR3 residues: CASVLAGDVHEQYF. Written as DNA, the CDR3 is TGTGCCAGCGTTCTAGCGGGAGATGTCCACGAGCAGTACTTC.

This chain joins TRBV7-6 and TRBJ2-5; the D gene is possibly TRBD1 (6 bases). Per the germline V gene, CDR1 is SGHVS and CDR2 is FNYEAQ. V lost 6 bases and J 3 bases, leaving 11 bases between the germline ends. This CDR3 is 13 amino acids long. CDR3 DNA: TGTGCCAGCAGTTCCGGGACAAAAGAGACCCAGTACTTC. Translated, it gives CASSSGTKETQYF.

V gene TRBV7-8 combines with J gene TRBJ2-7, with D possibly matching TRBD2 (6 bases). This CDR3 is built from 13 residues. Trimming stripped 3 bases from V and 4 bases from J, with 10 bases between. Germline lookup yields CDR1 SGHVS and CDR2 FQNEAQ. The CDR3 is CASSLGGGYEQYF. CDR3 sequence (DNA): TGTGCCAGCAGCTTGGGGGGAGGATACGAGCAGTACTTC. Full variable domain (rest looked up from reference TRBV7-8 and TRBJ2-7): GAGVSQSPRYKVAKRGQDVALRCDPISGHVSLFWYQQALGQGPEFLTYFQNEAQLDKSGLPSDRFFAERPEGSVSTLKIQRTQQEDSAVYLCASSLGGGYEQYFGPGTRLTVT.

CDR3 loop: CASSLAGEEQFF. CDR3 DNA sequence: TGTGCCAGCAGTCTAGCAGGTGAGGAGCAGTTCTTC. The chain has TRBV5-6 and TRBJ2-1; a weak D match, TRBD2 (5 bases). The length of the CDR3 is 12 residues. Germline V gene data show CDR1 as SGHDT and CDR2 as YYEEEE. V lost 5 bases to trimming and J lost 10 bases, with 13 bases between them.

This rearrangement joins TRBV7-9 to TRBJ2-5, with 7 bases that match TRBD2. Unmatched junction bases numbered 8, after V lost 5 bases and J lost 5 bases. The CDR3 spans 14 residues. In germline, CDR1 is SEHNR, CDR2 FQNEAQ (reference sequence). For the CDR3, the DNA is TGTGCCAGCAGCCTGGCGGGGGTTGCGGAGACCCAGTACTTC. Its protein product is CASSLAGVAETQYF.

This chain joins TRBV2 and TRBJ1-5; TRBD1 matches 7 bases. The trim removed 3 bases at V and 5 bases at J, leaving 4 bases unmatched. Germline lookup yields CDR1 SNHLY and CDR2 FYNNEI. The CDR3 runs 14 residues. The chain's CDR3 is CASSEIGGDQPQHF. DNA of the CDR3: TGTGCCAGCAGTGAGATAGGGGGCGATCAGCCCCAGCATTTT.

In this sample, this clone turned up once. The chain has TRBV27 and TRBJ2-5; 7 bases agree with TRBD2. Germline CDR1 and CDR2: MNHEY and SMNVEV (reference sequence). The CDR3 runs to 15 residues. Trimming removed 9 bases from V and 4 bases from J; junction bases left unmatched: 14. Here the CDR3 DNA reads TGTGCCAGAAAAAGGCGGGAGCACGGTCCAGAGACCCAGTACTTC. It yields the protein CARKRREHGPETQYF.

V and J are TRBV18 and TRBJ1-2, with 7 bases identical to TRBD1. The V and J ends lost 6 bases and 8 bases, in that order; junction bases with no gene match: 9. The CDR3 is 13 residues long. Germline V gene data show CDR1 as KGHSH and CDR2 as LQKENI. In DNA, the CDR3 is TGTGCCAGCTCCCCGGGACAGAACGTAGGCTACACCTTC. Translated: CASSPGQNVGYTF.

The rearrangement uses TRBV10-3 and TRBJ2-7; 11 bases are a match to TRBD1. V lost 3 bases to trimming and J lost 3 bases; unmatched junction nucleotides: 4. CDR1 is ENHRY and CDR2 is SYGVKD in the germline V gene. The length of the CDR3 is 15 residues. As DNA, the CDR3 is TGTGCCATCAGTGATCCCGGGACAGGGGGCTACGAGCAGTACTTC. This codes for CAISDPGTGGYEQYF.

The chain recombines TRBV7-9 with TRBJ1-3, with D perhaps TRBD1 (6 bases). V gave up 10 bases and J gave up 2 bases, with 9 bases separating them. The CDR3 consists of 12 residues. Germline V lookup: CDR1 SEHNR, CDR2 FQNEAQ (reference sequence). CDR3 in DNA: TGTGCCACGGCAGGGGCTGGAAACACCATATATTTT. Amino acid sequence: CATAGAGNTIYF.

V usage is TRBV23-1 and J usage is TRBJ2-1; TRBD2 agrees at 7 bases. TRBV23-1 is an open reading frame, and its role is uncertain. This CDR3 has 14 residues. V was pared by 8 bases and J by 10 bases, with 14 bases of the junction left unmatched. The CDR3 coding sequence is TGCGCCAGCCCCCGAAGCGGGACCGGCACGGAGCAGTTCTTC. It encodes CASPRSGTGTEQFF.

This clone is a singleton in its sample. This chain connects TRBV5-1 to TRBJ1-1, with 9 bases aligning to TRBD1. Per germline, CDR1 SGHRS and CDR2 YFSETQ. V dropped 4 bases and J dropped 4; count of bases not matched to a gene: 8. The CDR3 consists of 15 residues. The CDR3 sequence is CASSRSGTGITEAFF. CDR3 coding DNA: TGCGCCAGCAGCCGATCCGGGACAGGGATCACTGAAGCTTTCTTT.

V gene TRBV28 combines with J gene TRBJ2-3, with TRBD1 matching over 7 bases. The CDR3 length is 14 residues. V was clipped by 8 bases and J by 6 bases; unmatched bases: 11. The germline V gene encodes CDR1 MDHEN and CDR2 SYDVKM. The CDR3 nucleotides are TGTGCCAGCCGCCCTAAAACAGGGGAGGATACGCAGTATTTT. Its translation is CASRPKTGEDTQYF.

The chain joins TRBV11-2 to TRBJ2-2, with D maybe TRBD1 (5 bases). Looked up from germline, CDR1 is SGHAT and CDR2 is FQNNGV. V dropped 5 bases and J dropped 0 bases, with 10 bases sitting between them. The CDR3 totals 15 residues. The DNA of the CDR3 is TGTGCCAGCAGCCCAGGGCTCGCGAACACCGGGGAGCTGTTTTTT. This codes for CASSPGLANTGELFF. The variable domain in full, completed from reference TRBV11-2 and TRBJ2-2, reads EAGVAQSPRYKIIEKRQSVAFWCNPISGHATLYWYQQILGQGPKLLIQFQNNGVVDDSQLPKDRFSAERLKGVDSTLKIQPAKLEDSAVYLCASSPGLANTGELFFGEGSRLTVL.

The V gene is TRBV18, the J gene TRBJ2-1; possible D gene TRBD1, 5 bases. The CDR3 extends over 14 amino acids. Trimming pared 5 bases from V and 4 bases from J, leaving 12 bases between. Germline V CDR1 and CDR2: KGHSH, LQKENI. The CDR3 region has the DNA TGTGCCAGCTCAGGGGCAGGGCCTTACAATGAGCAGTTCTTC. Encoded protein: CASSGAGPYNEQFF.

For this clone: This CDR3 is also generated by other DNA sequences in the sample. This chain connects TRBV6-6 to TRBJ2-7, with D possibly being TRBD1 (6 bases). This CDR3 has 13 residues. Trimming left V 2 bases short and J 1 base short, with 6 bases between. Per germline, CDR1 MNHNY and CDR2 SVGAGI (reference sequence). Written as DNA, the CDR3 is TGTGCCAGCAGTTACGGACAGTCCTACGAGCAGTACTTC. It yields the protein CASSYGQSYEQYF.

The chain has TRBV6-5 and TRBJ2-4, with a tentative D call TRBD2 (5 bases). The germline CDR1 and CDR2 sequences are MNHEY and SVGAGI. CDR3 length: 15 residues. V gave up 2 bases and J gave up 1 base, with 9 bases separating them. The CDR3 spells CASSYPGNAKNIQYF. CDR3 DNA sequence: TGTGCCAGCAGTTACCCCGGGAATGCCAAAAACATTCAGTACTTC.

This chain connects TRBV5-1 to TRBJ2-1, with 10 bases identical to TRBD2. Germline V gene data show CDR1 as SGHRS and CDR2 as YFSETQ. This CDR3 region has 19 residues. V shed 2 bases, J shed 0 bases, and the junction held 11 bases outside the gene matches. CDR3 coding DNA: TGCGCCAGCAGCTTACCGGGACTAGCGTCCAGCAGCTCCTACAATGAGCAGTTCTTC. It translates to CASSLPGLASSSSYNEQFF.

V is TRBV23-1 and J is TRBJ2-7; tentatively, D is TRBD2 (5 bases). TRBV23-1 falls under the ORF class, with uncertain function. This CDR3 comprises 16 residues. Trimming shortened V by 2 bases and J by 2 bases, and 16 bases separated the two germline ends. The CDR3, as DNA: TGCGCCAGCAGTCAAGCCATTTGGGAGTGGACCTACGAGCAGTACTTC. This translates into CASSQAIWEWTYEQYF.

The chain has TRBV9 and TRBJ1-2, with D possibly TRBD1 on 5 matching bases. The CDR3 is 14 amino acids. Germline CDR1 and CDR2: SGDLS and YYNGEE. Trimming pared 0 bases from V and 3 bases from J, leaving 9 bases between. The CDR3 spells CASSVAIGDYGYTF. The CDR3 DNA sequence: TGTGCCAGCAGCGTAGCAATAGGGGACTATGGCTACACCTTC.

The chain links TRBV19 to TRBJ2-3; 10 bases map to TRBD1. Germline V gene data show CDR1 as LNHDA and CDR2 as SQIVND (reference sequence). This CDR3 is built from 14 residues. V dropped 4 bases and J dropped 4; count of bases not matched to a gene: 2. CDR3 loop: CASSKGQGADTQYF. For the CDR3, the DNA is TGTGCCAGTAGTAAAGGACAGGGGGCAGATACGCAGTATTTT.

This clone showed up just once. The chain combines TRBV6-5 with TRBJ1-2, with 7 bases lining up with TRBD1. With V trimmed by 0 bases and J by 0 bases, 4 bases remained unmatched. The germline CDR1 and CDR2 sequences are MNHEY and SVGAGI. The CDR3 is 16 amino acids. CDR3 coding DNA: TGTGCCAGCAGTTACTCAGGGGGCCTAGCTAACTATGGCTACACCTTC. Translated: CASSYSGGLANYGYTF.

This chain links TRBV6-5 with TRBJ1-5; 7 bases are a match to TRBD1. V trimming: 6 bases; J trimming: 4 bases; junction bases outside the gene matches: 3. The CDR3 is 13 amino acids. The V gene's germline CDR1 is MNHEY and CDR2 SVGAGI. Written as DNA, the CDR3 is TGTGCCAGCAGGGACAGGCCTAATCAGCCCCAGCATTTT. Its protein is CASRDRPNQPQHF.

This chain connects TRBV18 to TRBJ1-4; D perhaps matches TRBD1 (6 bases). Looked up from germline, CDR1 is KGHSH and CDR2 is LQKENI. The CDR3 has 14 residues. Trimming removed 3 bases at V and 5 bases at J, with 10 bases between. The CDR3 bases are TGTGCCAGCTCACCGCGGACAGAGAATGAAAAACTGTTTTTT. Its translation: CASSPRTENEKLFF.

This chain connects TRBV2 to TRBJ2-1; 7 nucleotides match TRBD2. The CDR3 extends over 14 amino acids. V gave up 11 bases and J gave up 3 bases; unmatched junction bases: 10. Germline values: CDR1 SNHLY, CDR2 FYNNEI. The CDR3 DNA is TGTGCCTGCCTTCAAGCGGGGCACTACAATGAGCAGTTCTTC. This sequence encodes CACLQAGHYNEQFF.

This chain links TRBV11-2 with TRBJ2-1, with D tentatively TRBD1 (5 bases). Germline V gene data show CDR1 as SGHAT and CDR2 as FQNNGV. V was shortened by 5 bases and J by 5 bases, with 7 bases between the two germline ends. CDR3 length: 12 amino acids. In nucleotides, the CDR3 is TGTGCCAGCAGCCCACAGGACAATGAGCAGTTCTTC. Its protein is CASSPQDNEQFF.